This T cell receptor beta chain derives from a study of shared clonotypes between healthy human individuals. This CDR3 is 17 amino acids long. Germline V gives CDR1 MNHEY, CDR2 SMNVEV (reference sequence). J lost 3 bases, V lost 6 bases, and 11 bases had no gene match. As regards this clone: The antigen is not known.

The table came from immunoSEQ multiplex PCR; TCRdb's copy has only in-frame clones and leaves some out. The repertoire consists of some 2.1 million clones, with about 93% occurring once and the leading ten covering roughly 1.7%. Study-wide results and caveats: The study generally estimated greater richness for naive than memory subsets.

The naive CD8 population came from CD45RO-negative cells selected for CCR7, without terminally differentiated effector memory CD45RA+ cells. This chain uses TRBV27 with TRBJ2-7; 13 bases fit TRBD2. The sample comprised naive CD8+ T cells from PBMCs. The receptor comes from a man aged 18 to 30 in good health. Some clones in this sample may be carry-over from other donors' samples. The CDR3 region has the DNA TGTGCCAGCAGCCCTCCTGCCGGGACTAGCGGGGACTACGAGCAGTACTTC. Translated, it gives CASSPPAGTSGDYEQYF.